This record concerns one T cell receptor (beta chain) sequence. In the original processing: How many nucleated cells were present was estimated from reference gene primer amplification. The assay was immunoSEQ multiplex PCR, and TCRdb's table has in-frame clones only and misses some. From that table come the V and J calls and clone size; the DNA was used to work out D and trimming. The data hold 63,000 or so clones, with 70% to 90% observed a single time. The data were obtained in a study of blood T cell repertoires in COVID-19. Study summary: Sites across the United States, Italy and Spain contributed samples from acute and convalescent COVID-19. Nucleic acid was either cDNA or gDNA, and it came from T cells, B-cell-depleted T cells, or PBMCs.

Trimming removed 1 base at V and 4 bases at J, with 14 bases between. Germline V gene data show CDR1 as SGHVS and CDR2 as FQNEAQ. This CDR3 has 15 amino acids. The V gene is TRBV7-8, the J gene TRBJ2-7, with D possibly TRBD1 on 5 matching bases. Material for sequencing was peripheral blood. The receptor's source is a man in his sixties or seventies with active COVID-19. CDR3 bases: TGTGCCAGCAGCTTAGATCCAGCTCAGGGATACGAGCAGTACTTC. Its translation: CASSLDPAQGYEQYF.